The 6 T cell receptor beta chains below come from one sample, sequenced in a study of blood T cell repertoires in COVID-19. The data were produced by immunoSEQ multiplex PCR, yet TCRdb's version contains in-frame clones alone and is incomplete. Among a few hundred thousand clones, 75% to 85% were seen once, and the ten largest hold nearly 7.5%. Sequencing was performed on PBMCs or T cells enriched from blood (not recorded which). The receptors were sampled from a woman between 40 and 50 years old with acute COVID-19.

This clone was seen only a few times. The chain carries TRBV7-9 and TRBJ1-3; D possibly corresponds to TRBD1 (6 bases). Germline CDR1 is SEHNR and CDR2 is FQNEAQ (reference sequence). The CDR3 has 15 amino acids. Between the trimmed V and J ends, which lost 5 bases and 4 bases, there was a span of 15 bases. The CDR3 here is CASSPDSFPGNTIYF. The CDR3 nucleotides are TGTGCCAGCAGCCCGGACAGCTTTCCAGGAAACACCATATATTTT.

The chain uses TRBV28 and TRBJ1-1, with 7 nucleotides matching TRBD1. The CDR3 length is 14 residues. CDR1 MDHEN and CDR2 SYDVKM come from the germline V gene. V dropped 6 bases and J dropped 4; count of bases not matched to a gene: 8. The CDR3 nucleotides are TGTGCCAGCAGGCCAAGGGGGCGAGGCACTGAAGCTTTCTTT. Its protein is CASRPRGRGTEAFF.

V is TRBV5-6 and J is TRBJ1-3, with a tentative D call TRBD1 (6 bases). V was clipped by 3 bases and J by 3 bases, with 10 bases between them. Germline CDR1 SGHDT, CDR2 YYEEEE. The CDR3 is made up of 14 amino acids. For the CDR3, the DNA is TGTGCCAGCAGCTCAGGGGTTTTTGGAAACACCATATATTTT. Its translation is CASSSGVFGNTIYF.

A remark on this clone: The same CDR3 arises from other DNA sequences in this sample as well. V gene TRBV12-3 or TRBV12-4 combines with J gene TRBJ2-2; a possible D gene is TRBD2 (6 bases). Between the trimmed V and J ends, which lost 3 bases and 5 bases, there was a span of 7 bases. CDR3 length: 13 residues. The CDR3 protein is CASSFAGTGELFF. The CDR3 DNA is TGTGCCAGCAGTTTCGCGGGGACCGGGGAGCTGTTTTTT.

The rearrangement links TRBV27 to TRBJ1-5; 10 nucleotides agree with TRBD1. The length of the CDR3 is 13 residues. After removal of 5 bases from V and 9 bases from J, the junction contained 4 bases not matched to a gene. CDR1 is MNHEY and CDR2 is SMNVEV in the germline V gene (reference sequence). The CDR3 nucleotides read TGTGCCAGCAGTATTGACAGGGGGCGGCCCCAGCATTTT. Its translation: CASSIDRGRPQHF.

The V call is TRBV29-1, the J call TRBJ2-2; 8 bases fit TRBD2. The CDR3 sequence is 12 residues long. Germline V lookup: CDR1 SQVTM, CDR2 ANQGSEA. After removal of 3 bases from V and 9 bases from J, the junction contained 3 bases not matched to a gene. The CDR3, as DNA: TGCAGCGTTGATCGGGGGGGGCGGGAGCTGTTTTTT. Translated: CSVDRGGRELFF.